One TCR beta chain is described in this entry. Its antigen is unidentified. These data are taken from a study of T cell repertoires in cytomegalovirus infection. Study-wide context: Based on public TCR beta signatures, there were indications of CMV infection and of a matching HLA type. General study points: Dominant in the ex vivo response were TCR beta clonotypes restricted by HLA-C and specific for CMV. Carriage of CMV together with the relevant HLA was identifiable through cumulative public TCR beta family frequency.

TCRdb re-analysed the reads in MiXCR, keeping a single row per CDR3 protein. The repertoire consists of a few hundred thousand distinct CDR3 sequences, with approximately 13% occurring once and the leading ten covering 8.8%. What was sequenced was PBMCs. The source of this sequence is a human donor in good health (CMV status not recorded). Some clones in this sample may be carry-over from other donors' samples.

The DNA of the CDR3 is TGTGCCAGCAGTTACCCCCTAGCGGGAGTTGCAGAGACCCAGTACTTC. It yields the protein CASSYPLAGVAETQYF. J is TRBJ2-5 and V is TRBV6-6; 10 nucleotides line up with TRBD2. CDR3 size: 16 residues. In germline, CDR1 is MNHNY, CDR2 SVGAGI (reference sequence). The J segment lost 4 bases and the V segment lost 2 bases, leaving 7 bases of the junction unmatched.